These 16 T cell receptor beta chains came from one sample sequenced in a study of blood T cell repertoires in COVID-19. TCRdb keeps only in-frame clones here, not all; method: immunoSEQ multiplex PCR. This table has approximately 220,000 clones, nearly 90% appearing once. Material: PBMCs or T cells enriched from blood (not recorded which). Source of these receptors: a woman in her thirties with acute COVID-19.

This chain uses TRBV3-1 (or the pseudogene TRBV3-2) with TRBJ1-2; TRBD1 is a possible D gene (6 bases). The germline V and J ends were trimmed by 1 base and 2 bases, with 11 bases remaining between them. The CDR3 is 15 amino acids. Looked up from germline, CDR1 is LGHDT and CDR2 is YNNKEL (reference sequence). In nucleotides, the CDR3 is TGTGCCAGCAGCCAAGGGGGACATTTAAACTATGGCTACACCTTC. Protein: CASSQGGHLNYGYTF.

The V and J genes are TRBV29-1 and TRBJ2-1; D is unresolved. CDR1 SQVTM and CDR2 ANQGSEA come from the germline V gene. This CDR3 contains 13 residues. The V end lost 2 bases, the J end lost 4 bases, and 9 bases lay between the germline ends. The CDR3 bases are TGCAGCGTTGAACAGGTCCGATACAATGAGCAGTTCTTC. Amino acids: CSVEQVRYNEQFF.

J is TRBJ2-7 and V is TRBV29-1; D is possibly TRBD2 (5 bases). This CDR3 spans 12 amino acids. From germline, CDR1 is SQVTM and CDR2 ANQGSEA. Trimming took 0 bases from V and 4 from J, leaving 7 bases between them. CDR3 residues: CSVEERGYEQYF. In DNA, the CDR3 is TGCAGCGTTGAAGAAAGAGGGTACGAGCAGTACTTC.

This CDR3 is CASSPPGTPPAEQYF. The DNA for the CDR3 is TGTGCCAGCTCACCACCCGGGACACCCCCGGCCGAGCAGTACTTC. This rearrangement joins TRBV18 to TRBJ2-7; tentative D call: TRBD1 (6 bases). The V and J ends lost 0 bases and 6 bases respectively, with 15 bases between them. Per germline, CDR1 KGHSH and CDR2 LQKENI. There are 15 residues in the CDR3.

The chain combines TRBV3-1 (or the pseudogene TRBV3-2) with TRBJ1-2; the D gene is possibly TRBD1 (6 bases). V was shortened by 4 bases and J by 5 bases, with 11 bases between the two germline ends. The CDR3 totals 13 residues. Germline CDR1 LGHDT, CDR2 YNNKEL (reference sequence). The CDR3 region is CASSRQESYGYTF. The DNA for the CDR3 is TGTGCCAGCAGCCGACAGGAGTCATATGGCTACACCTTC.

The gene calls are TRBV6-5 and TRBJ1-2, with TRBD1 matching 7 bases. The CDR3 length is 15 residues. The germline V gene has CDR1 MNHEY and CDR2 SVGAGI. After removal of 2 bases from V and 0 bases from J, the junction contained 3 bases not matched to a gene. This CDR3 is CASSYQDRTNYGYTF. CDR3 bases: TGTGCCAGCAGTTACCAGGACAGGACTAACTATGGCTACACCTTC.

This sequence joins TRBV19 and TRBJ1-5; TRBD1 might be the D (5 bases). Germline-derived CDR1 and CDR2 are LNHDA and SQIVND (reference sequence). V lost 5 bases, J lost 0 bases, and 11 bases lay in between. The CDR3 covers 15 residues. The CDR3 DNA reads TGTGCCAGTAGTGCGGGGCGCAATAGCAATCAGCCCCAGCATTTT. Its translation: CASSAGRNSNQPQHF. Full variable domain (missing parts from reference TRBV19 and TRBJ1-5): DGGITQSPKYLFRKEGQNVTLSCEQNLNHDAMYWYRQDPGQGLRLIYYSQIVNDFQKGDIAEGYSVSREKKESFPLTVTSAQKNPTAFYLCASSAGRNSNQPQHFGDGTRLSIL.

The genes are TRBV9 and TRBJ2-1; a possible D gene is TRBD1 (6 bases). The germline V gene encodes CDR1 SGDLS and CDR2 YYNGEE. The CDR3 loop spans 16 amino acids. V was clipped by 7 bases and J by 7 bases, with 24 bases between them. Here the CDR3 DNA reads TGTGCCAGCGGGGCAAAACAGGGTCCCGTTATAAATGAGCAGTTCTTC. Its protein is CASGAKQGPVINEQFF. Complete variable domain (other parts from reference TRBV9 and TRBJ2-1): DSGVTQTPKHLITATGQRVTLRCSPRSGDLSVYWYQQSLDQGLQFLIQYYNGEERAKGNILERFSAQQFPDLHSELNLSSLELGDSALYFCASGAKQGPVINEQFFGPGTRLTVL.

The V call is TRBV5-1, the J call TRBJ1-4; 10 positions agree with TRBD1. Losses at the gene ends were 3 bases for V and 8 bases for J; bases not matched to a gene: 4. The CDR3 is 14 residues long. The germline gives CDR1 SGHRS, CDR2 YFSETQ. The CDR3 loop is CASSWGTGEEKLFF. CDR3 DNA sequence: TGCGCCAGCAGCTGGGGGACAGGGGAAGAAAAACTGTTTTTT.

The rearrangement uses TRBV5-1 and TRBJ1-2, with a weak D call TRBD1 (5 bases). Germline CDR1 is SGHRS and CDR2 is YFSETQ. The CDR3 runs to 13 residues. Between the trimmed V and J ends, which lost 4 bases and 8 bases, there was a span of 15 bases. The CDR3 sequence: CASSPDGTVGYTF. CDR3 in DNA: TGCGCCAGCAGCCCCGACGGGACTGTAGGCTACACCTTC.

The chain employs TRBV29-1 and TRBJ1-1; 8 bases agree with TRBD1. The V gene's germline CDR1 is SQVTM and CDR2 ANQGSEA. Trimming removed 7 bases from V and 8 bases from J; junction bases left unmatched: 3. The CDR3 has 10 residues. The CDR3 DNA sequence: TGCAGCGGGACAGGGCCCGAAGCTTTCTTT. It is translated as CSGTGPEAFF.

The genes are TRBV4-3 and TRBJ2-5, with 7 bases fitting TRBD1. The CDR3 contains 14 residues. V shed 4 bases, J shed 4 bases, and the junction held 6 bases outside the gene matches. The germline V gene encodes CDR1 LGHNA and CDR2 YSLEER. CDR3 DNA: TGCGCCAGCAGCCCGACAGGGACGGGAGAGACCCAGTACTTC. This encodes CASSPTGTGETQYF.

CDR3: CASSQPFGESNQPQHF. The CDR3 nucleotides read TGCGCCAGCAGCCAACCATTCGGGGAGAGCAATCAGCCCCAGCATTTT. This chain joins TRBV4-1 and TRBJ1-5; D remains ambiguous. CDR3 size: 16 residues. CDR1 and CDR2 from the germline V gene are MGHRA and YSYEKL. Trimming took 2 bases from V and 1 from J, leaving 12 bases between them.

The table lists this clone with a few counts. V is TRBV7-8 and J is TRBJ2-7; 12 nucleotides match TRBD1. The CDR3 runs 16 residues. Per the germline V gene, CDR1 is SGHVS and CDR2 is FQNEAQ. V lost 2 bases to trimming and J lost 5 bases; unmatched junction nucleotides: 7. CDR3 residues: CASSLLGTGGQNEQYF. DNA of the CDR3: TGTGCCAGCAGCTTACTGGGGACAGGGGGCCAGAACGAGCAGTACTTC.

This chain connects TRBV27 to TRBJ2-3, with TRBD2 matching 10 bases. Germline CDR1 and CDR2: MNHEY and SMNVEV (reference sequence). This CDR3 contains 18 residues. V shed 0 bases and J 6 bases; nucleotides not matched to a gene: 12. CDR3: CASSLSVQAGGFWDTQYF. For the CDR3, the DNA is TGTGCCAGCAGTTTATCCGTTCAAGCGGGGGGGTTTTGGGATACGCAGTATTTT.

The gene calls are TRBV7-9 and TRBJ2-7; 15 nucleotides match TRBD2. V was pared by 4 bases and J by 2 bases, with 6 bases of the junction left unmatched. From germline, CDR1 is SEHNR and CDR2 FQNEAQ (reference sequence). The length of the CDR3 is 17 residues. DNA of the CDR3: TGTGCCAGCAGCTCGGGGACTAGCGGGGGGTTAACCTACGAGCAGTACTTC. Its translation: CASSSGTSGGLTYEQYF.